These 30 T cell receptor beta chains came from one sample sequenced in a study of cytomegalovirus exposure and HLA in healthy donors. With 60 Vbeta and 13 Jbeta primers, the PCR was carried out. The method was immunoSEQ multiplex PCR; TCRdb's version includes in-frame clones alone and lacks a portion of them. Counted here are some 180,000 clones, around 84% occurring once; the ten biggest clones make up roughly 3.1%. Material for sequencing was PBMCs. These receptors all stem from a man aged 35-49 years in good health and CMV-seropositive.

The chain links TRBV6-5 to TRBJ1-5, with TRBD1 matching over 11 bases. The V gene end was trimmed by 5 bases and the J gene end by 3 bases; junction bases not matched to a gene: 3. Germline assignment: CDR1 MNHEY and CDR2 SVGAGI. CDR3 size: 15 residues. The CDR3 spells CASSRTGGFNQPQHF. The CDR3 nucleotides are TGTGCCAGCAGTCGGACAGGGGGCTTCAATCAGCCCCAGCATTTT.

The gene calls are TRBV19 and TRBJ2-1; 7 nucleotides align to TRBD2. CDR3 length equals 16 residues. In germline, CDR1 is LNHDA, CDR2 SQIVND (reference sequence). V was clipped by 0 bases and J by 3 bases; unmatched bases: 5. The chain's CDR3 is CASSIDRGGGYNEQFF. In DNA form, the CDR3 reads TGTGCCAGTAGTATAGATCGTGGCGGGGGCTACAATGAGCAGTTCTTC.

The genes are TRBV2 and TRBJ1-2, with D unclear. The V and J ends lost 2 bases and 8 bases respectively, with 12 bases between them. The CDR3 runs 13 residues. Germline V gives CDR1 SNHLY, CDR2 FYNNEI. This CDR3 reads CASSESPGSGYTF. The CDR3 DNA sequence: TGTGCCAGCAGTGAATCCCCAGGCTCCGGCTACACCTTC.

This sequence joins TRBV19 and TRBJ2-7; D is possibly TRBD2 (5 bases). Looked up from germline, CDR1 is LNHDA and CDR2 is SQIVND (reference sequence). V lost 3 bases and J 7 bases, leaving 19 bases between the germline ends. The CDR3 contains 15 residues. The CDR3 sequence is CASSMEVAIGVEQYF. The DNA of the CDR3 is TGTGCCAGTAGTATGGAGGTAGCGATCGGGGTGGAGCAGTACTTC.

This chain links TRBV7-6 with TRBJ2-2; D is uncertain. The V gene's germline CDR1 is SGHVS and CDR2 FNYEAQ. Trimming left V 5 bases short and J 5 bases short, with 21 bases between. The CDR3 runs 17 residues. Written as DNA, the CDR3 is TGTGCCAGCAGCACTTATTACCGGAGTGAAGAAACCGGGGAGCTGTTTTTT. Protein sequence: CASSTYYRSEETGELFF. The whole variable domain, filled in from reference TRBV7-6 and TRBJ2-2, reads GAGVSQSPRYKVTKRGQDVALRCDPISGHVSLYWYRQALGQGPEFLTYFNYEAQQDKSGLPNDRFSAERPEGSISTLTIQRTEQRDSAMYRCASSTYYRSEETGELFFGEGSRLTVL.

In its sample, this clone was seen a few times. This sequence joins TRBV14 and TRBJ1-2; D not resolved. The CDR3 is 18 amino acids. The V and J ends lost 0 bases and 4 bases respectively, with 21 bases between them. In germline, CDR1 is SGHDN, CDR2 FVKESK. The CDR3 reads CASSQEKMRDPSPYGYTF. DNA for the CDR3: TGTGCCAGCAGCCAAGAAAAAATGAGGGATCCTTCCCCCTATGGCTACACCTTC.

The gene calls are TRBV6-1 and TRBJ2-5, with 10 bases aligning to TRBD1. The CDR3 covers 15 residues. The germline gives CDR1 MNHNS, CDR2 SASEGT. J was trimmed by 3 bases and V by 6 bases; bases with no gene match: 7. The CDR3 nucleotides are TGTGCCAGCAGCTTCTCCGGGACAGGGGAAGAGACCCAGTACTTC. Its translation: CASSFSGTGEETQYF.

On this clone: Compared with germline, one end of the junction differs, possibly owing to a read error. The CDR3 DNA reads TGTGCCAGCAGTTTGGGGGGCGGGACTAGTCAGAATGAGCAGTTCTTC. It translates to CASSLGGGTSQNEQFF. V and J are TRBV5-6 and TRBJ2-1; 8 positions agree with TRBD2. CDR1 is SGHDT, CDR2 YYEEEE, per germline. CDR3 length: 16 amino acids.

The chain uses TRBV18 and TRBJ2-5, with a weak D call TRBD1 (6 bases). V lost 8 bases to trimming and J lost 3 bases, with 13 bases between them. The CDR3 spans 13 residues. Germline CDR1 KGHSH, CDR2 LQKENI. DNA of the CDR3: TGTGCCAGCCAAAACCGGACAGAAGAGACCCAGTACTTC. Translation gives CASQNRTEETQYF.

The chain uses TRBV14 and TRBJ2-7, with a possible D match to TRBD1 (5 bases). The CDR3 is 16 residues long. The germline gives CDR1 SGHDN, CDR2 FVKESK. Trimming stripped 3 bases from V and 1 base from J, with 16 bases between. This CDR3 is CASSHKTGWGSYEQYF. The CDR3 DNA reads TGTGCCAGCAGCCACAAAACAGGATGGGGATCCTACGAGCAGTACTTC.

With regard to this clone: Other nucleotide sequences in the sample specify the same CDR3. CDR3 residues: CASSVGTSGGQETQYF. The CDR3 nucleotides are TGTGCCAGCAGCGTTGGGACTAGCGGGGGGCAAGAGACCCAGTACTTC. V usage is TRBV9 and J usage is TRBJ2-5; 15 bases agree with TRBD2. Germline V CDR1 and CDR2: SGDLS, YYNGEE. The CDR3 loop spans 16 amino acids. The junction had 1 base not matched to a gene; V was cut back by 2 bases and J by 2 bases.

This clone occurred once. The gene calls are TRBV2 and TRBJ1-4; no clear D. Between the trimmed V and J ends, which lost 7 bases and 0 bases, there was a span of 9 bases. Germline V gene sequence: CDR1 SNHLY, CDR2 FYNNEI. The CDR3 sequence is 14 residues long. As DNA, the CDR3 is TGTGCCAGCACAATCACTGCAACTAATGAAAAACTGTTTTTT. Encoded protein: CASTITATNEKLFF.

This clone was seen only a few times. The chain joins TRBV29-1 to TRBJ1-1; no definite D call. V was clipped by 3 bases and J by 0 bases, with 8 bases between them. The CDR3 has 13 residues. The germline V gene encodes CDR1 SQVTM and CDR2 ANQGSEA. In nucleotides, the CDR3 is TGCAGCGTTGAGAGGAGAATGAACACTGAAGCTTTCTTT. As protein: CSVERRMNTEAFF. Using reference TRBV29-1 and TRBJ1-1 for the parts outside the CDR3, the full variable domain is SAVISQKPSRDICQRGTSLTIQCQVDSQVTMMFWYRQQPGQSLTLIATANQGSEATYESGFVIDKFPISRPNLTFSTLTVSNMSPEDSSIYLCSVERRMNTEAFFGQGTRLTVV.

V gene TRBV6-1 combines with J gene TRBJ1-2; maybe TRBD1 (5 bases). The CDR3 loop spans 15 amino acids. The germline V gene encodes CDR1 MNHNS and CDR2 SASEGT. Trimming cost V 2 bases and J 3 bases, with 13 bases left between them. The CDR3 is CASSERGTGDYGYTF. The CDR3, as DNA: TGTGCCAGCAGTGAAAGGGGCACGGGGGACTATGGCTACACCTTC.

Of note for this clone: Additional DNA sequences in this sample encode the identical CDR3. The chain is built from TRBV6-1 and TRBJ2-7; 10 bases agree with TRBD1. Germline V gene sequence: CDR1 MNHNS, CDR2 SASEGT. V gave up 4 bases and J gave up 6 bases; unmatched junction bases: 3. This CDR3 has 13 residues. The CDR3 loop is CASSGQGAGEQYF. In DNA form, the CDR3 reads TGTGCCAGCAGTGGACAGGGGGCAGGCGAGCAGTACTTC.

This clone appeared a single time. The chain is built from TRBV27 and TRBJ2-1; 7 nucleotides match TRBD2. V lost 7 bases to trimming and J lost 0 bases; unmatched junction nucleotides: 9. Germline CDR1 reads MNHEY; CDR2 reads SMNVEV (reference sequence). The CDR3 is made up of 16 amino acids. In DNA, the CDR3 is TGTGCCAGCATCCCGACTAGCCAAAGCTCCTACAATGAGCAGTTCTTC. As protein: CASIPTSQSSYNEQFF.

The chain recombines TRBV27 with TRBJ2-7; tentative D call: TRBD2 (6 bases). This CDR3 has 14 residues. Germline V CDR1 and CDR2: MNHEY, SMNVEV (reference sequence). With 5 bases removed from V and 3 bases from J, the gap between germline ends came to 14 bases. The CDR3 DNA reads as TGTGCCAGCAGTCCCCGGCGGCGGGGCTACGAGCAGTACTTC. Residues: CASSPRRRGYEQYF.

This clone appeared a few times. The genes are TRBV9 and TRBJ2-2; no reliable D call. CDR3 size: 15 residues. In germline, CDR1 is SGDLS, CDR2 YYNGEE. V dropped 0 bases and J dropped 2 bases, with 8 bases sitting between them. CDR3 amino acids: CASSVEALNTGELFF. The CDR3 nucleotides are TGTGCCAGCAGCGTAGAGGCACTAAACACCGGGGAGCTGTTTTTT. Variable domain in full (rest from reference TRBV9 and TRBJ2-2): DSGVTQTPKHLITATGQRVTLRCSPRSGDLSVYWYQQSLDQGLQFLIQYYNGEERAKGNILERFSAQQFPDLHSELNLSSLELGDSALYFCASSVEALNTGELFFGEGSRLTVL.

This chain links TRBV11-2 with TRBJ2-7, with a possible D match to TRBD1 (5 bases). CDR3 length: 16 amino acids. V was trimmed by 0 bases and J by 0 bases, leaving 12 bases between them. The germline V gene has CDR1 SGHAT and CDR2 FQNNGV. The CDR3 region has the DNA TGTGCCAGCAGCTTAGATGGGGCAGGGAACTCCTACGAGCAGTACTTC. It codes for CASSLDGAGNSYEQYF. The whole variable domain, filled in from reference TRBV11-2 and TRBJ2-7, reads EAGVAQSPRYKIIEKRQSVAFWCNPISGHATLYWYQQILGQGPKLLIQFQNNGVVDDSQLPKDRFSAERLKGVDSTLKIQPAKLEDSAVYLCASSLDGAGNSYEQYFGPGTRLTVT.

The rearrangement uses TRBV5-1 and TRBJ2-3; 11 nucleotides match TRBD2. This CDR3 contains 16 residues. V dropped 4 bases and J dropped 0; count of bases not matched to a gene: 4. Germline CDR1 and CDR2: SGHRS and YFSETQ. CDR3: CASSGGLAVSTDTQYF. DNA for the CDR3: TGCGCCAGCAGCGGGGGACTAGCGGTTAGCACAGATACGCAGTATTTT.

The chain has TRBV27 and TRBJ2-7, with D unresolved. This CDR3 has 13 amino acids. Trimming pared 2 bases from V and 0 bases from J, leaving 5 bases between. Germline V gives CDR1 MNHEY, CDR2 SMNVEV (reference sequence). The CDR3, as DNA: TGTGCCAGCAGTTTAGCAGGCTCCTACGAGCAGTACTTC. It specifies CASSLAGSYEQYF.

In its sample, this clone was seen a few times. This chain links TRBV18 with TRBJ1-2, with 8 bases identical to TRBD1. The CDR3 sequence is 18 residues long. CDR1 and CDR2 from the germline V gene are KGHSH and LQKENI. Trimming took 6 bases from V and 4 from J; bases not matched to a gene: 19. CDR3 sequence reads: CASSPIYTFRGQGYGYTF. The CDR3 DNA is TGTGCCAGCTCGCCAATTTATACCTTCAGGGGGCAGGGCTATGGCTACACCTTC.

V is TRBV2 and J is TRBJ1-6; 10 nucleotides line up with TRBD1. J lost 4 bases, V lost 7 bases, and 7 bases had no gene match. Germline V gives CDR1 SNHLY, CDR2 FYNNEI. The CDR3 length is 16 residues. The CDR3 sequence: CASIFRDRGYNSPLHF. The CDR3 nucleotides are TGTGCCAGCATCTTCCGGGACAGGGGTTATAATTCACCCCTCCACTTT. The full variable domain, completed using reference TRBV2 and TRBJ1-6, is EPEVTQTPSHQVTQMGQEVILRCVPISNHLYFYWYRQILGQKVEFLVSFYNNEISEKSEIFDDQFSVERPDGSNFTLKIRSTKLEDSAMYFCASIFRDRGYNSPLHFGNGTRLTVT.

V is TRBV5-1 and J is TRBJ2-7; TRBD1 is a possible D gene (6 bases). V was shortened by 4 bases and J by 4 bases, with 15 bases between the two germline ends. There are 14 residues in the CDR3. Germline loops: CDR1 SGHRS, CDR2 YFSETQ. The CDR3 coding sequence is TGCGCCAGCAGCCCTTCGACAGGTCCATACGAGCAGTACTTC. The encoded protein is CASSPSTGPYEQYF.

J is TRBJ2-4 and V is TRBV7-8; TRBD2 aligns across 9 bases. The CDR3 is 16 amino acids. Losses at the gene ends were 5 bases for V and 0 bases for J; bases not matched to a gene: 5. The germline gives CDR1 SGHVS, CDR2 FQNEAQ. For the CDR3, the DNA is TGTGCCAGCAGCACCTTAGCGGGGGTAGCCAAAAACATTCAGTACTTC. Translating gives CASSTLAGVAKNIQYF. Full variable domain (rest looked up from reference TRBV7-8 and TRBJ2-4): GAGVSQSPRYKVAKRGQDVALRCDPISGHVSLFWYQQALGQGPEFLTYFQNEAQLDKSGLPSDRFFAERPEGSVSTLKIQRTQQEDSAVYLCASSTLAGVAKNIQYFGAGTRLSVL.

This chain uses TRBV7-6 with TRBJ2-2, with 8 bases that match TRBD2. The germline V gene encodes CDR1 SGHVS and CDR2 FNYEAQ. This CDR3 contains 17 residues. The junction had 6 bases not matched to a gene; V was cut back by 1 base and J by 2 bases. The CDR3 DNA reads as TGTGCCAGCAGCTTAGGGATCGGGGGGGCCAACACCGGGGAGCTGTTTTTT. This translates into CASSLGIGGANTGELFF.

V usage is TRBV5-1 and J usage is TRBJ2-5; 9 bases match TRBD1. This CDR3 is 18 amino acids long. Germline CDR1 SGHRS, CDR2 YFSETQ. V lost 0 bases to trimming and J lost 6 bases; unmatched junction nucleotides: 15. The DNA of the CDR3 is TGCGCCAGCAGCTTGGGTTCAGGGGGACAGGGCACTGGTCAGACCCAGTACTTC. Its protein product is CASSLGSGGQGTGQTQYF.

The J gene is TRBJ2-7, the V gene TRBV2, with TRBD1 matching 8 bases. Looked up from germline, CDR1 is SNHLY and CDR2 is FYNNEI. With V trimmed by 5 bases and J by 7 bases, 4 bases remained unmatched. This CDR3 is built from 12 residues. CDR3 sequence reads: CASSFDRGEQYF. The CDR3 nucleotides are TGTGCCAGCAGTTTCGACAGGGGAGAGCAGTACTTC.

The J gene is TRBJ2-1, the V gene TRBV7-3; 8 bases line up with TRBD1. The CDR3 consists of 19 residues. The V gene end was trimmed by 5 bases and the J gene end by 7 bases; junction bases not matched to a gene: 22. Germline assignment: CDR1 SGHTA and CDR2 FQGTGA. The CDR3 loop is CASSQGLGDTGGWMNEQFF. The CDR3 region has the DNA TGTGCCAGCAGCCAAGGCTTAGGGGATACAGGGGGATGGATGAATGAGCAGTTCTTC.

The sample holds a few counts of this clone. The J gene is TRBJ1-2, the V gene TRBV19; TRBD1 is a possible D gene (5 bases). The length of the CDR3 is 14 residues. CDR1 and CDR2 from the germline V gene are LNHDA and SQIVND (reference sequence). Trimming shortened V by 4 bases and J by 8 bases, and 17 bases separated the two germline ends. The CDR3 region is CASSTRQSLGGYTF. The CDR3 nucleotides read TGTGCCAGTAGTACCCGACAGTCTCTTGGCGGCTACACCTTC.